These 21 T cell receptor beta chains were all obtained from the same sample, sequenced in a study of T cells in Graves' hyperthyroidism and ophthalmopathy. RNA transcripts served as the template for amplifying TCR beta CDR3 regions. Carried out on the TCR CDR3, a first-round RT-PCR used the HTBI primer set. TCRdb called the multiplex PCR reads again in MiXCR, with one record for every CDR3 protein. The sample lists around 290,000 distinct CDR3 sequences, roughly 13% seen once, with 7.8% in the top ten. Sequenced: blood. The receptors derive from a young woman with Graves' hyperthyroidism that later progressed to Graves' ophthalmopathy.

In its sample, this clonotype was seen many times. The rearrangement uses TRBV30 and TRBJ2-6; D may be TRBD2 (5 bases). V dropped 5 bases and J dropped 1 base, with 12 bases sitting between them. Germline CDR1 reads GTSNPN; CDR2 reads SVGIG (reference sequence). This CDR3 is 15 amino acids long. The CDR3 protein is CAWGPSGSGANVLTF. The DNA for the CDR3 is TGTGCCTGGGGGCCCAGCGGTTCTGGGGCCAACGTCCTGACTTTC.

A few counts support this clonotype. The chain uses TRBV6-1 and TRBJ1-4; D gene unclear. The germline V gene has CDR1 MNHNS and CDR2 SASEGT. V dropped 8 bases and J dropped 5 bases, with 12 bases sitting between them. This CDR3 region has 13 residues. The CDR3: CASGFERNEKLFF. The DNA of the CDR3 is TGTGCCAGCGGATTTGAGAGAAATGAAAAACTGTTTTTT.

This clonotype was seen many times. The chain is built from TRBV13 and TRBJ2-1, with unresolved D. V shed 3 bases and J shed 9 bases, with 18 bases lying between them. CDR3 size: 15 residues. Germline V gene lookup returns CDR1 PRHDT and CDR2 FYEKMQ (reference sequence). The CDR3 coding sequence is TGTGCCAGCAGCTTCATTCCCAAAAGTCCTGGTGAGCAGTTCTTC. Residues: CASSFIPKSPGEQFF. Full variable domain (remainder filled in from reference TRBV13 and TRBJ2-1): AAGVIQSPRHLIKEKRETATLKCYPIPRHDTVYWYQQGPGQDPQFLISFYEKMQSDKGSIPDRFSAQQFSDYHSELNMSSLELGDSALYFCASSFIPKSPGEQFFGPGTRLTVL.

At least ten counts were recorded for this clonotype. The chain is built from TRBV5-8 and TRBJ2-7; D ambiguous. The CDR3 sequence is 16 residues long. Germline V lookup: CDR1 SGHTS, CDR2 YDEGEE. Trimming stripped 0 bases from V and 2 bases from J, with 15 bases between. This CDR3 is CASSLAMASSTYEQYF. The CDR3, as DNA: TGTGCCAGCAGCTTGGCCATGGCTTCCAGTACCTACGAGCAGTACTTC.

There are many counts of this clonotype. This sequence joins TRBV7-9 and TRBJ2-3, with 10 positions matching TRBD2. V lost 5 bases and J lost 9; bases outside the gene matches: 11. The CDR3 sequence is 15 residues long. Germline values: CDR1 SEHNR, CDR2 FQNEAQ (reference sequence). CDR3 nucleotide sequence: TGTGCCAGCAGCCCGCTAGCGGGAGTCCGATGGACGCAGTATTTT. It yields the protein CASSPLAGVRWTQYF.

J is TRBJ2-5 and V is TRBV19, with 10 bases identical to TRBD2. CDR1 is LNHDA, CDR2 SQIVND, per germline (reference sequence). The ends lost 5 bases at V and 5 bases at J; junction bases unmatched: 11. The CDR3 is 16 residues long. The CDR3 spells CASSPLAGEGDETQYF. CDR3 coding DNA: TGTGCCAGTAGTCCCCTAGCGGGAGAGGGGGACGAGACCCAGTACTTC.

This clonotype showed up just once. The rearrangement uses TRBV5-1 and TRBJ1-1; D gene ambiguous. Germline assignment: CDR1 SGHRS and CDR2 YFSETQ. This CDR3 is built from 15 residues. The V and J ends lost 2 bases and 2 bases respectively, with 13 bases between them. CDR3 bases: TGCGCCAGCAGCTTAGACGGTTTATCTAACACTGAAGCTTTCTTT. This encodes CASSLDGLSNTEAFF.

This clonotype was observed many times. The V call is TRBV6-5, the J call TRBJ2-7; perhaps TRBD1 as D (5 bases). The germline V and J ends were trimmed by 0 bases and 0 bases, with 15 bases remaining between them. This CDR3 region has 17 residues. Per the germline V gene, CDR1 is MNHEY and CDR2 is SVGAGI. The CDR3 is CASSYSMYRRISYEQYF. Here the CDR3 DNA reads TGTGCCAGCAGTTACTCGATGTACAGGCGAATCTCCTACGAGCAGTACTTC.

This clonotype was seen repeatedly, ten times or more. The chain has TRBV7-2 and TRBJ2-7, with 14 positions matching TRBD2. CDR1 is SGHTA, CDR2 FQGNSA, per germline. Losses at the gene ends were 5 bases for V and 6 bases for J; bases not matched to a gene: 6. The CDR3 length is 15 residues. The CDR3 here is CASSHPGLAGGEQYF. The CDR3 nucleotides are TGTGCCAGCAGCCACCCCGGACTAGCGGGAGGCGAGCAGTACTTC.

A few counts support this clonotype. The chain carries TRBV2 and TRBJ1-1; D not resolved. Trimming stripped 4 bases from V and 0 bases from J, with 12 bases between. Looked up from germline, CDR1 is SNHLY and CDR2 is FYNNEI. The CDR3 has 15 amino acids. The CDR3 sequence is CASSVSRQLNTEAFF. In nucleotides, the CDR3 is TGTGCCAGCAGTGTAAGTAGGCAGCTGAACACTGAAGCTTTCTTT.

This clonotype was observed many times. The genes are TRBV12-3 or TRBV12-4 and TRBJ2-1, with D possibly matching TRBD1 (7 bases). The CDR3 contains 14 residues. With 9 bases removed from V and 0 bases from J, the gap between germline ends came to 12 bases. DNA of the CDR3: TGTGCCAGTCGACAGGGACTCTCCTACAATGAGCAGTTCTTC. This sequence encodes CASRQGLSYNEQFF.

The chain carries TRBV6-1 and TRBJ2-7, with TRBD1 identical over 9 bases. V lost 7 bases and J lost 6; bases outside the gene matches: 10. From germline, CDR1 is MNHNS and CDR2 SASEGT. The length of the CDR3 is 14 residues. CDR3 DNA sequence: TGTGCCAGCACCGAACCGGGACAGGGAAGCGAGCAGTACTTC. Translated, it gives CASTEPGQGSEQYF.

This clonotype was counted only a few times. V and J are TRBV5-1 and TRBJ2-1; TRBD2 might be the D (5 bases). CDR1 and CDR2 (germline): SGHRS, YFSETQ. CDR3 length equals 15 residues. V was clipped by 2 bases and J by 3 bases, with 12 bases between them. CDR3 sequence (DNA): TGCGCCAGCAGCTTATCAGCGGCGGACTACAATGAGCAGTTCTTC. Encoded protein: CASSLSAADYNEQFF.

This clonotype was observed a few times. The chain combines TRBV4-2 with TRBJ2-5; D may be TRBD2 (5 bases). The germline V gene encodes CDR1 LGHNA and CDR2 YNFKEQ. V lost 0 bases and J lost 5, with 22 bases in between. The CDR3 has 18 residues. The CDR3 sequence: CASSQESYADSSRETQYF. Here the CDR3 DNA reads TGTGCCAGCAGCCAAGAGTCTTATGCGGACTCCTCGCGGGAGACCCAGTACTTC.

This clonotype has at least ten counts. In DNA, the CDR3 is TGTGCCAGCACCCTGGGACTAGGTGACACCGGGGAGCTGTTTTTT. Its translation is CASTLGLGDTGELFF. J is TRBJ2-2 and V is TRBV5-5; 8 bases match TRBD2. This CDR3 is built from 15 residues. Germline CDR1 reads SGHKS; CDR2 reads YYEKEE (reference sequence). Trimming at V came to 6 bases and at J to 3 bases, leaving 7 bases not matched to a gene.

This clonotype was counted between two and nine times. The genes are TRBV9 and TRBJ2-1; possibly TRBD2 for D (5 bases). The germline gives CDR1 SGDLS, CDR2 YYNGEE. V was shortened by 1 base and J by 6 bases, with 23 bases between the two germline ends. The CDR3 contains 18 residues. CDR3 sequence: CASSVRSFLASDFNEQFF. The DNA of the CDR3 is TGTGCCAGCAGCGTAAGGTCCTTTTTAGCGTCTGATTTCAATGAGCAGTTCTTC. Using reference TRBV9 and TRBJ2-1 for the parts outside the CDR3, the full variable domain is DSGVTQTPKHLITATGQRVTLRCSPRSGDLSVYWYQQSLDQGLQFLIQYYNGEERAKGNILERFSAQQFPDLHSELNLSSLELGDSALYFCASSVRSFLASDFNEQFFGPGTRLTVL.

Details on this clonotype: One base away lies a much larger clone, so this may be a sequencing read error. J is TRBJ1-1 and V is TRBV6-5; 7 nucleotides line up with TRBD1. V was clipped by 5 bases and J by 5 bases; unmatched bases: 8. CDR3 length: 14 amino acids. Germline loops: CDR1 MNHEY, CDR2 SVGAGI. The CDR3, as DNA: TGTGCCAGCAGTAACCAACAGGGGATGACTGAAGCTTTCTTT. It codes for CASSNQQGMTEAFF.

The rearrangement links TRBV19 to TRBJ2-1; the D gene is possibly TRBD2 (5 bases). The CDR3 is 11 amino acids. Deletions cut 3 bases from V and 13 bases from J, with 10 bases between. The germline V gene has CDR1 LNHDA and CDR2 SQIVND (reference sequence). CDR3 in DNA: TGTGCCAGTAGTATGAAGAGGACTCAGTTCTTC. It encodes CASSMKRTQFF.

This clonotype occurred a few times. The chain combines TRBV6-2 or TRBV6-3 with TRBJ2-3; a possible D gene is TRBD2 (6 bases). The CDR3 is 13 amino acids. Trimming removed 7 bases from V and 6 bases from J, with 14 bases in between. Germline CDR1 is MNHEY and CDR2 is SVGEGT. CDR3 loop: CASTLHSGDTQYF. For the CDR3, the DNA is TGTGCCAGCACTTTACATAGCGGTGATACGCAGTATTTT.

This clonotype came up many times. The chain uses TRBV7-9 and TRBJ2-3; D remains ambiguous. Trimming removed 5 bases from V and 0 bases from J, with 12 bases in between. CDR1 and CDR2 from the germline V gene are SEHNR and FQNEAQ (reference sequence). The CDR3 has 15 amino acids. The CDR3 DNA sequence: TGTGCCAGCAGCGACGCCCTGACTAGCACAGATACGCAGTATTTT. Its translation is CASSDALTSTDTQYF. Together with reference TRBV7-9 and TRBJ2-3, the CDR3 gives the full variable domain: DTGVSQNPRHKITKRGQNVTFRCDPISEHNRLYWYRQTLGQGPEFLTYFQNEAQLEKSRLLSDRFSAERPKGSFSTLEIQRTEQGDSAMYLCASSDALTSTDTQYFGPGTRLTVL.

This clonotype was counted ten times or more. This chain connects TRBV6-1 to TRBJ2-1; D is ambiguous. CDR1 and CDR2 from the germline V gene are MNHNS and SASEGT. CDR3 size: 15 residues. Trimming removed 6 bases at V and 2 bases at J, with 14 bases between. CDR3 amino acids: CASRPDSIPYNEQFF. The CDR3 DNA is TGTGCCAGCAGACCTGACTCAATTCCCTACAATGAGCAGTTCTTC.